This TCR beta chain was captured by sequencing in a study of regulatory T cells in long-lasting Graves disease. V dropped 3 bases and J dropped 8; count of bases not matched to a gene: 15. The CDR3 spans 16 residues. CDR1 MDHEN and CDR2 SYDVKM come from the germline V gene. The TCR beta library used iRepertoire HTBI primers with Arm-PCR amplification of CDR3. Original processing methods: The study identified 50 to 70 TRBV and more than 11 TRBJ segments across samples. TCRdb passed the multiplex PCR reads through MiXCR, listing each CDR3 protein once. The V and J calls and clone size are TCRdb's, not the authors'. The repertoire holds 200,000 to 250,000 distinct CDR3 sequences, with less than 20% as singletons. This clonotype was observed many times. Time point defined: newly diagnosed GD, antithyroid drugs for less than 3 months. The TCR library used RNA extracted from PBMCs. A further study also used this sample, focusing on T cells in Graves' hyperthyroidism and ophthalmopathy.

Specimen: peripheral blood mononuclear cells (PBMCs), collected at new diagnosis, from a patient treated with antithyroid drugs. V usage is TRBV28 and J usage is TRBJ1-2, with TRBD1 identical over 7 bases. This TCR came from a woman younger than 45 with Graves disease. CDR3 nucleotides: TGTGCCAGCAGTTTCCTCCAGGGGGGGTTAAAACGGGGCTACACCTTC. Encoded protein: CASSFLQGGLKRGYTF.